What follows describes a single TCR beta chain. The sample is drawn from a study of blood T cell repertoires in COVID-19. Turning to the study itself: Acute-phase and convalescent COVID-19 samples originated in the United States, Italy and Spain. Sources were T cells, B-cell-depleted T cells, or PBMCs; the material itself was cDNA or gDNA.

The germline gives CDR1 MNHEY, CDR2 SVGEGT. The CDR3 totals 11 residues. V gave up 5 bases and J gave up 5 bases, with 6 bases separating them. In the study's own analysis: It was from reference gene primer amplification that nucleated cell counts were estimated. Produced via immunoSEQ multiplex PCR; TCRdb's table is partial and in-frame only. The V and J calls and clone size were taken over from that table, and D and trimming were inferred from the DNA. The sample holds 100,000 or so clones, less than 90% seen once. The receptor was derived from a man aged 55-75 years with acute or convalescent COVID-19. Input material: peripheral blood. The rearrangement joins TRBV6-2 or TRBV6-3 to TRBJ2-5; D gene ambiguous. Here the CDR3 reads CASSLKETQYF. The CDR3 DNA reads TGTGCCAGCAGTCTAAAGGAGACCCAGTACTTC.